These T cell receptor beta chains were read from a single sample in a study of long-term antiretroviral therapy in people with HIV. Here immunoSEQ multiplex PCR was the method, and the copy in TCRdb shows in-frame clones only, minus some. This sample has approximately 29,000 clones, with roughly 92% found just once. The material was unsorted PBMCs, obtained 6.2 years after starting antiretroviral therapy. These receptors all stem from a man aged 40-55 years with HIV. Both conserved end residues are part of each CDR3. The D gene is left open where the match is weak. Not every row has a clone size; where given, it reads once, few, many or a size class.

v_call | clone_size | d_call | cdr3_aa
TRBV9 | once | - | CASSVFDRAGGTEAFF
TRBV27 | - | - | CASSLSASAWGNTIYF
TRBV2 | - | TRBD2 | CASSEPGTSGGGSYNEQFF
TRBV5-1 | - | - | CASSVDSGELFF
TRBV6-1 | - | - | CASSALQETQYF
TRBV6-1 | - | TRBD1 | CASSAGTGAETQYF
TRBV5-1 | - | - | CASSLEGFGYTF
TRBV28 | - | TRBD2 | CASSFGRGGAGNEQYF
TRBV4-3 | - | TRBD2 | CASSQVGGTSGYNEQFF
TRBV7-2 | - | - | CASSLVDLVKGTQYF
TRBV10-3 | - | - | CAINGGENSPLHF
TRBV19 | - | - | CASSPWDGPNQPQHF
TRBV19 | - | - | CASSPHLDSDSNEKLFF
TRBV9 | - | - | CASSENVLSTDTQYF
TRBV7-8 | - | TRBD1 | CASSLRDRAYNEQFF
TRBV18 | - | - | CASSPTDNQPQHF
TRBV4-3 | once | TRBD1 | CASSQGDSHSGANVLTF
TRBV5-6 | - | TRBD2 | CASSPESSGGWDTQYF
TRBV2 | - | - | CASLGNSYEQYF
TRBV27 | - | - | CASSFANTGELFF
TRBV5-1 | - | - | CASSLWVGNNEQFF
TRBV7-8 | - | - | CASSQDRNTEAFF
TRBV7-9 | - | TRBD1 | CASRSPPQGARTEAFF
TRBV29-1 | - | - | CSVDRGLMNEQFF
TRBV30 | - | - | CAWSNAREQYF
TRBV4-1 | - | - | CASTSHREEQFF
TRBV5-6 | - | - | CASSLRIDRSSGNTIYF
TRBV25-1 | - | - | CASRRTNEQFF
TRBV2 | - | - | CASRPGGTVTDTQYF
TRBV4-1 | - | - | CASSDALLGAGGADTQYF
TRBV7-6 | - | - | CASSSPGEQYF
TRBV19 | - | - | CASTTLGADTQYF
TRBV11-2 | - | - | CASSLWGRGTEAFF
TRBV28 | - | - | CASSSQQANQPQHF
TRBV9 | - | - | CASSPQTGWSTEAFF
TRBV6-1 | - | - | CASSEALRTSNEKLFF
TRBV5-4 | once | - | CASSSSTAHNEKLFF
TRBV19 | few | - | CASSDPDSGNTIYF
TRBV9 | few | TRBD2 | CASSVVGLASGRDTQYF
TRBV19 | - | - | CASSPGQRETQYF
TRBV6-6 | - | - | CASSSSIAGGGGEQYF
TRBV7-9 | - | TRBD1 | CASSLDRGVREAFF
TRBV25-1 | - | TRBD1 | CASRGQGYNEQFF